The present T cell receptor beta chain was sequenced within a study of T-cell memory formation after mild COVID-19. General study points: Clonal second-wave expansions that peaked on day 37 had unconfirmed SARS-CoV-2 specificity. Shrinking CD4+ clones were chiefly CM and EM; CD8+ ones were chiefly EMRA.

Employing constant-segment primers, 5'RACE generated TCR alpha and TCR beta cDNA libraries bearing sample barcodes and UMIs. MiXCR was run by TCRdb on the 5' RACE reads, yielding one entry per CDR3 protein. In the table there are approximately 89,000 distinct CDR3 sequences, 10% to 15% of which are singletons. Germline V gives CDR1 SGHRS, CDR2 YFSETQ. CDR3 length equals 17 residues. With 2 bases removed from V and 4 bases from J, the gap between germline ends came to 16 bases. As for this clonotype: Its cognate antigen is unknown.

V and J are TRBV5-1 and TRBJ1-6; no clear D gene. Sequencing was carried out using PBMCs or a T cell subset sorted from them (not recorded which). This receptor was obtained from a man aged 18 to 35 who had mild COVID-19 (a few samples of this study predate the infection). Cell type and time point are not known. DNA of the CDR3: TGCGCCAGCAGCTTCGAGTCAGAAGGTCCATATAATTCACCCCTCCACTTT. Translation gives CASSFESEGPYNSPLHF. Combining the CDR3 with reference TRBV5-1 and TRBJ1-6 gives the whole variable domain KAGVTQTPRYLIKTRGQQVTLSCSPISGHRSVSWYQQTPGQGLQFLFEYFSETQRNKGNFPGRFSGRQFSNSRSEMNVSTLELGDSALYLCASSFESEGPYNSPLHFGNGTRLTVT.